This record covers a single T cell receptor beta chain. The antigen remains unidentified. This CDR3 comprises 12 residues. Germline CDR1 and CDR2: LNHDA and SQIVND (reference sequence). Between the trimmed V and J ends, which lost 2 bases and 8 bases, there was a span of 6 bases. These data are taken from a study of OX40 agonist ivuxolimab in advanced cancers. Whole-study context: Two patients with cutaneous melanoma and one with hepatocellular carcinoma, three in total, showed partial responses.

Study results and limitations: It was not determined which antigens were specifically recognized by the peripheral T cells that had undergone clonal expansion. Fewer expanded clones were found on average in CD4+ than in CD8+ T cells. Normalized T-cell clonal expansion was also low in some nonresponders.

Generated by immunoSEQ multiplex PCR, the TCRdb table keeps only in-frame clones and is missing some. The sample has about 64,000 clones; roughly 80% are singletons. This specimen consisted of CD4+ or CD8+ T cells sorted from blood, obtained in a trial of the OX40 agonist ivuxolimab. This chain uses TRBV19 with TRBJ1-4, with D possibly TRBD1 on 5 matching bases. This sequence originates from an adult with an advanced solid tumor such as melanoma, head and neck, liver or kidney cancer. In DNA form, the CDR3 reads TGTGCCAGTAGTATAAGGGACGAAAAACTGTTTTTT. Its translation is CASSIRDEKLFF.